The clone carrying this T cell receptor beta chain showed up just a few times. This record belongs to a study of cytomegalovirus exposure and HLA in healthy donors. Looked up from germline, CDR1 is GTSNPN and CDR2 is SVGIG (reference sequence). Trimming cost V 1 base and J 4 bases, with 10 bases left between them. The CDR3 spans 14 residues. The PCR made use of 60 Vbeta and 13 Jbeta primers. Method: immunoSEQ multiplex PCR; TCRdb's copy keeps in-frame clones and lacks some. The sample yields fewer than 130,000 clones, around 60% seen once. The chain couples TRBV30 to TRBJ2-2; unclear D gene. This receptor was obtained from a man aged 25-40 years in good health and CMV-seropositive. The specimen was PBMCs. CDR3 DNA sequence: TGTGCCTGGAGTGGGCTAGTCGGCACCGGGGAGCTGTTTTTT. This codes for CAWSGLVGTGELFF.